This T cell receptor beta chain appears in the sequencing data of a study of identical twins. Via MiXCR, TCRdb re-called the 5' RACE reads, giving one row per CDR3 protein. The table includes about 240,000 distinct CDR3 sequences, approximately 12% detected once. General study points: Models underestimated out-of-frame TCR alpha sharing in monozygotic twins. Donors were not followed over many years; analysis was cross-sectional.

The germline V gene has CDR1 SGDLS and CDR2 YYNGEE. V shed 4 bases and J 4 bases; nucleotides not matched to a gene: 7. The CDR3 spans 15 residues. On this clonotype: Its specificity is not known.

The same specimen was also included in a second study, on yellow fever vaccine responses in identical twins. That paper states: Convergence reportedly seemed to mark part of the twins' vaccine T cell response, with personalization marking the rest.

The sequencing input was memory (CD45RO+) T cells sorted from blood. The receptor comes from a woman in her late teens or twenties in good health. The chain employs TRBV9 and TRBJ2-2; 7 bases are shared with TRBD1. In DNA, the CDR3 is TGTGCCAGCAGCACAACAGGGGCAGTCACCGGGGAGCTGTTTTTT. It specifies CASSTTGAVTGELFF.